The 15 T cell receptor beta chains presented below share a single source sample, sequenced in a study of vaccination and CD4 T cells after COVID-19. Treatment described: roughly 10-day PBMC culture with coronavirus spike peptide pools or control peptides (ViraFEST assay). Scientists ran DNA taken from cultured CD4+ T cells through the Oncomine TCR Beta short-read assay for sequencing. In TCRdb, the PCR reads were re-called with MiXCR into one record per CDR3 protein. The repertoire holds roughly 12,000 distinct CDR3 sequences, under 35% seen once, with approximately 35% in the top ten. No antigen is known for these receptors. This material consisted of CD4+ T cells from blood, cultured in vitro, taken before SARS-CoV-2 vaccination. These receptors were taken from a human donor who received a COVID-19 vaccine.

CDR3 sequence reads: CASSRDRGRPRMNTEAFF. In DNA, the CDR3 is TGTGCCAGCAGCCGCGACAGGGGGCGACCGCGGATGAACACTGAAGCTTTCTTT. This chain links TRBV12-3 or TRBV12-4 with TRBJ1-1, with 10 bases that match TRBD1. The CDR3 is 18 amino acids. With V trimmed by 6 bases and J by 0 bases, 13 bases remained unmatched.

The gene calls are TRBV7-2 and TRBJ1-2; no reliable D call. The CDR3 extends over 13 amino acids. V dropped 1 base and J dropped 6 bases, with 9 bases sitting between them. Germline V gene data show CDR1 as SGHTA and CDR2 as FQGNSA. This CDR3 reads CASSLDGRNGYTF. CDR3 DNA sequence: TGTGCCAGCAGCTTAGACGGGCGGAATGGCTACACCTTC.

This clonotype was counted between two and nine times. The V gene is TRBV12-5, the J gene TRBJ1-2; no reliable D call. Looked up from germline, CDR1 is LGHNT and CDR2 is FRNRAP. V dropped 0 bases and J dropped 5 bases, with 16 bases sitting between them. The CDR3 consists of 16 residues. CDR3 in DNA: TGTGCTAGTGGTTTGGTAACGGGAGTGGCGAATTATGGCTACACCTTC. Translation: CASGLVTGVANYGYTF.

The chain recombines TRBV5-4 with TRBJ1-3; no definite D call. CDR1 and CDR2 from the germline V gene are SGHNT and YYREEE (reference sequence). The V and J ends lost 10 bases and 0 bases respectively, with 14 bases between them. The CDR3 runs to 14 residues. CDR3 sequence reads: CAGGGPPSGNTIYF. CDR3 DNA sequence: TGTGCCGGCGGCGGGCCCCCCTCTGGAAACACCATATATTTT.

The rearrangement joins TRBV12-3 or TRBV12-4 to TRBJ1-1; TRBD1 matches 11 bases. The CDR3 contains 15 residues. J lost 4 bases, V lost 3 bases, and 4 bases had no gene match. The CDR3 reads CASSFGGQGGTEAFF. Written as DNA, the CDR3 is TGTGCCAGCAGTTTCGGGGGACAGGGGGGCACTGAAGCTTTCTTT.

This clonotype was counted a few times. The chain links TRBV19 to TRBJ1-6; D may be TRBD1 (5 bases). With 2 bases removed from V and 10 bases from J, the gap between germline ends came to 12 bases. This CDR3 comprises 14 residues. CDR1 and CDR2 from the germline V gene are LNHDA and SQIVND (reference sequence). CDR3 DNA sequence: TGTGCCAGTAGTATACGGGGGAAAGGATCACCCCTCCACTTT. Protein: CASSIRGKGSPLHF.

J is TRBJ2-3 and V is TRBV3-1; D ambiguous. The V end lost 0 bases, the J end lost 9 bases, and 10 bases lay between the germline ends. CDR1 is LGHDT and CDR2 is YNNKEL in the germline V gene (reference sequence). The CDR3 contains 13 residues. CDR3 coding DNA: TGTGCCAGCAGCCAAGATTTCGTTGCAACGCAGTATTTT. This gives the protein CASSQDFVATQYF.

J is TRBJ2-3 and V is TRBV7-9; 8 bases match TRBD1. Trimming removed 5 bases from V and 4 bases from J; junction bases left unmatched: 2. CDR3 size: 13 residues. The V gene's germline CDR1 is SEHNR and CDR2 FQNEAQ (reference sequence). The CDR3 DNA is TGTGCCAGCAGCCAGACAGGGGCAGATACGCAGTATTTT. Its translation: CASSQTGADTQYF. The whole variable domain, filled in from reference TRBV7-9 and TRBJ2-3, reads DTGVSQNPRHKITKRGQNVTFRCDPISEHNRLYWYRQTLGQGPEFLTYFQNEAQLEKSRLLSDRFSAERPKGSFSTLEIQRTEQGDSAMYLCASSQTGADTQYFGPGTRLTVL.

The chain recombines TRBV12-3 or TRBV12-4 with TRBJ1-5, with D unresolved. Trimming pared 3 bases from V and 2 bases from J, leaving 8 bases between. CDR3 size: 14 residues. Here the CDR3 DNA reads TGTGCCAGCAGTTTTTACAGCGGCAATCAGCCCCAGCATTTT. This sequence encodes CASSFYSGNQPQHF.

The chain employs TRBV7-8 and TRBJ1-6; D remains ambiguous. V lost 5 bases and J lost 0, with 11 bases in between. The CDR3 has 16 amino acids. Germline assignment: CDR1 SGHVS and CDR2 FQNEAQ. In DNA form, the CDR3 reads TGTGCCAGCAGCCGGGAGGGAAGCTCCTATAATTCACCCCTCCACTTT. It encodes CASSREGSSYNSPLHF. The whole variable domain, filled in from reference TRBV7-8 and TRBJ1-6, reads GAGVSQSPRYKVAKRGQDVALRCDPISGHVSLFWYQQALGQGPEFLTYFQNEAQLDKSGLPSDRFFAERPEGSVSTLKIQRTQQEDSAVYLCASSREGSSYNSPLHFGNGTRLTVT.

The chain links TRBV20-1 to TRBJ2-2; 9 bases fit TRBD2. V gave up 1 base and J gave up 1 base; unmatched junction bases: 13. The length of the CDR3 is 19 residues. The germline gives CDR1 DFQATT, CDR2 SNEGSKA (reference sequence). CDR3 nucleotides: TGCAGTGCTAGAGCCATCGCTAGCGGGGATCTGCAGAACACCGGGGAGCTGTTTTTT. It codes for CSARAIASGDLQNTGELFF.

This clonotype is large in the sample. The V call is TRBV24-1, the J call TRBJ1-4, with 7 bases that match TRBD1. With V trimmed by 6 bases and J by 7 bases, 7 bases remained unmatched. In germline, CDR1 is KGHDR, CDR2 SFDVKD. The CDR3 consists of 14 residues. The CDR3 DNA is TGTGCCACCAGTTCCGGGACAGTTGGTGAAAAACTGTTTTTT. As protein: CATSSGTVGEKLFF.

The V gene is TRBV20-1, the J gene TRBJ2-7; the match to TRBD1 covers 8 bases. Germline assignment: CDR1 DFQATT and CDR2 SNEGSKA (reference sequence). This CDR3 is 14 amino acids long. The trim removed 8 bases at V and 2 bases at J, leaving 11 bases unmatched. The CDR3 DNA reads TGCAGTTTAAGTGGACAGGGTGATCCCTACGAGCAGTACTTC. It translates to CSLSGQGDPYEQYF.

This chain connects TRBV19 to TRBJ1-1; the match to TRBD1 covers 8 bases. This CDR3 is built from 14 residues. Germline V gives CDR1 LNHDA, CDR2 SQIVND (reference sequence). After removal of 6 bases from V and 2 bases from J, the junction contained 5 bases not matched to a gene. CDR3 amino acids: CASRPQGANTEAFF. CDR3 coding DNA: TGTGCCAGTAGACCCCAGGGGGCCAACACTGAAGCTTTCTTT.

This clonotype was seen a few times. The V and J genes are TRBV24-1 and TRBJ2-3; the D gene is possibly TRBD2 (7 bases). This CDR3 region has 18 residues. The V gene's germline CDR1 is KGHDR and CDR2 SFDVKD. Trimming took off 4 bases at V and 1 base at J, with 20 bases between the two ends. CDR3 region: CATSEPRGGSGRTDTQYF. As DNA, the CDR3 is TGTGCCACCAGTGAGCCGAGGGGGGGCTCAGGTCGCACAGATACGCAGTATTTT.